Sequencing of this TCR beta chain was carried out in a study of human T cells and chemical hapten exposure. Study findings and constraints: Expanded TCR sets contained significantly more large CDR3 similarity clusters than controls.

Germline V gene data show CDR1 as SEHNR and CDR2 as FQNEAQ (reference sequence). CDR3 length: 16 residues. V lost 5 bases to trimming and J lost 3 bases, with 19 bases between them. Comments on this clonotype: Its cognate antigen is unknown.

Time point in this sample: patch test 2, 6 weeks after DPC sensitization. Treatment meaning: therapeutic diphenylcyclopropenone sensitization with weekly scalp DPC. Unique molecular identifiers were attached to individual cDNA molecules during library preparation. TCRdb used MiXCR to reprocess the RACE reads, holding one entry per CDR3 protein. The table includes a few hundred thousand distinct CDR3 sequences, about 6.9% detected once. This TCR was recovered from a woman between 18 and 29 years old with alopecia areata. Some clones in this sample may be carry-over from other donors' samples. The rearrangement links TRBV7-9 to TRBJ1-2; D is ambiguous. Source: whole blood, taken in connection with sensitization to the hapten diphenylcyclopropenone (DPC). CDR3 coding DNA: TGTGCCAGCAGCCCGCAGGACGGACCGTCTCACTATGGCTACACCTTC. Protein sequence: CASSPQDGPSHYGYTF.